This T cell receptor beta chain was recovered during a study of OX40 agonist ivuxolimab in advanced cancers. Study at large: Ivuxolimab, an antibody acting as an agonist of OX40 (CD134), was used to treat patients. Partial responses, seen in three patients, involved one hepatocellular carcinoma and two cutaneous melanomas. Prior checkpoint blockade (anti-PD-1, anti-PD-L1 or anti-CTLA-4) was permitted; roughly 40% had it.

Some clones are missing from TCRdb's copy, which holds only in-frame ones; the method was immunoSEQ multiplex PCR. The table includes around 65,000 clones, under 95% detected once. General study results and limits: CD8+ T cells were the subset that, on average, had more expanded clones than CD4+.

In the case of this clone: The antigen is unknown.

The CDR3 extends over 14 amino acids. The germline gives CDR1 MNHNS, CDR2 SASEGT. V was trimmed by 5 bases and J by 2 bases, leaving 10 bases between them. The sample in question was CD4+ or CD8+ T cells sorted from blood, obtained in a trial of the OX40 agonist ivuxolimab. The sequence was obtained from an adult with an advanced solid tumor such as melanoma, head and neck, liver or kidney cancer. The gene calls are TRBV6-1 and TRBJ1-3, with D perhaps matching TRBD1 (5 bases). Here the CDR3 reads CASSPRTTGNTIYF. CDR3 bases: TGTGCCAGCAGTCCCCGGACAACTGGAAACACCATATATTTT.